What follows are 28 T cell receptor beta chains derived from one specimen sequenced in a study of technical replicates of blood from a handful of donors. The data were produced by immunoSEQ multiplex PCR, yet TCRdb's version contains in-frame clones alone and is incomplete. The sample yields approximately 79,000 clones, 95% to 97% seen once. The specimen sequenced was T cells isolated from PBMCs. These receptors originate from a human donor in good health.

The chain is built from TRBV4-3 and TRBJ1-2; 7 bases are a match to TRBD1. Germline V gene data show CDR1 as LGHNA and CDR2 as YSLEER. The junction had 5 bases not matched to a gene; V was cut back by 0 bases and J by 4 bases. The CDR3 runs to 15 residues. The CDR3 reads CASSQDVRGSYGYTF. The CDR3 DNA reads as TGCGCCAGCAGCCAAGATGTCAGGGGGAGCTATGGCTACACCTTC.

The chain carries TRBV9 and TRBJ2-7; TRBD1 aligns across 8 bases. The CDR3 runs to 14 residues. Per the germline V gene, CDR1 is SGDLS and CDR2 is YYNGEE. Unmatched junction bases numbered 5, after V lost 4 bases and J lost 2 bases. DNA for the CDR3: TGTGCCAGCAGCCCCGGGGGACAGGCCTACGAGCAGTACTTC. Amino acids: CASSPGGQAYEQYF.

The gene calls are TRBV6-5 and TRBJ2-7, with unresolved D. V lost 10 bases and J 1 base, leaving 11 bases between the germline ends. Per the germline V gene, CDR1 is MNHEY and CDR2 is SVGAGI. CDR3 length equals 12 residues. CDR3 residues: CATSPSSYEQYF. CDR3 DNA sequence: TGTGCCACCTCTCCCAGTTCCTACGAGCAGTACTTC.

V is TRBV2 and J is TRBJ2-2, with 8 bases identical to TRBD1. The V and J ends lost 4 bases and 6 bases, in that order; junction bases with no gene match: 10. Germline CDR1 SNHLY, CDR2 FYNNEI. The CDR3 length is 16 residues. CDR3 sequence (DNA): TGTGCCAGCAGTGGCTTTTGGACAGGGAGATCCGGGGAGCTGTTTTTT. The encoded protein is CASSGFWTGRSGELFF.

This clone was counted a single time. V usage is TRBV11-2 and J usage is TRBJ2-7; 8 bases match TRBD2. The CDR3 totals 17 residues. The germline CDR1 and CDR2 sequences are SGHAT and FQNNGV. Losses at the gene ends were 4 bases for V and 3 bases for J; bases not matched to a gene: 14. DNA of the CDR3: TGTGCCAGCAGCTCCCTGGGTCTACTAGCGGAGGACTACGAGCAGTACTTC. Protein product: CASSSLGLLAEDYEQYF.

The chain recombines TRBV19 with TRBJ2-3; TRBD1 is a possible D gene (5 bases). V shed 10 bases and J shed 4 bases, with 21 bases lying between them. CDR1 and CDR2 from the germline V gene are LNHDA and SQIVND (reference sequence). This CDR3 has 15 residues. CDR3 nucleotide sequence: TGTGCCACAAGGAGTGGGCGCCAGGGCCCAGATACGCAGTATTTT. Its protein product is CATRSGRQGPDTQYF.

The count of this clone is one. The gene calls are TRBV6-5 and TRBJ1-2; D is perhaps TRBD1 (5 bases). Per germline, CDR1 MNHEY and CDR2 SVGAGI. CDR3 length equals 14 residues. Deletions cut 0 bases from V and 7 bases from J, with 12 bases between. CDR3 region: CASSYSRGGGGYTF. CDR3 in DNA: TGTGCCAGCAGTTACTCGCGGGGCGGGGGTGGCTACACCTTC.

Here the CDR3 reads CASSIAAADGYTF. As DNA, the CDR3 is TGTGCCAGTAGTATAGCTGCGGCGGATGGCTACACCTTC. The rearrangement uses TRBV19 and TRBJ1-2; D not certain. Germline-derived CDR1 and CDR2 are LNHDA and SQIVND (reference sequence). This CDR3 is built from 13 residues. The V and J ends lost 1 base and 6 bases respectively, with 9 bases between them.

This chain joins TRBV6-6 and TRBJ2-5, with TRBD1 matching over 8 bases. CDR3 length equals 14 residues. V was pared by 2 bases and J by 5 bases, with 4 bases of the junction left unmatched. Germline V lookup: CDR1 MNHNY, CDR2 SVGAGI (reference sequence). DNA for the CDR3: TGTGCCAGCAGTTACCCGCAGGGGGCGGAGACCCAGTACTTC. Residues: CASSYPQGAETQYF.

The chain links TRBV7-3 to TRBJ2-1; 14 bases agree with TRBD2. CDR1 and CDR2 (germline): SGHTA, FQGTGA. The CDR3 consists of 15 residues. The trim removed 5 bases at V and 12 bases at J, leaving 9 bases unmatched. DNA of the CDR3: TGTGCCAGCAGCCCGGGACTAGCGGGAGATCGTAGGCAGTTCTTC. It encodes CASSPGLAGDRRQFF.

The V call is TRBV2, the J call TRBJ2-3; TRBD2 agrees at 7 bases. The CDR3 extends over 16 amino acids. V shed 1 base, J shed 4 bases, and the junction held 8 bases outside the gene matches. The germline V gene has CDR1 SNHLY and CDR2 FYNNEI. The chain's CDR3 is CASSEGLRGRADTQYF. The CDR3 bases are TGTGCCAGCAGTGAAGGACTCCGGGGGAGGGCAGATACGCAGTATTTT.

This chain uses TRBV11-2 with TRBJ1-5; maybe TRBD1 (5 bases). Germline lookup yields CDR1 SGHAT and CDR2 FQNNGV. The CDR3 covers 13 residues. Trimming cost V 5 bases and J 9 bases, with 14 bases left between them. In nucleotides, the CDR3 is TGTGCCAGCAGCCAGACAGCGACCTGGCCCCAGCATTTT. The encoded protein is CASSQTATWPQHF.

This sequence joins TRBV6-1 and TRBJ2-2; TRBD2 is a possible D gene (6 bases). Germline CDR1 is MNHNS and CDR2 is SASEGT. V was clipped by 2 bases and J by 6 bases, with 13 bases between them. The CDR3 runs 15 residues. The CDR3 DNA reads TGTGCCAGCAGTGAATTAACGGGAGAGTCCGGGGAGCTGTTTTTT. Its translation: CASSELTGESGELFF.

The V and J genes are TRBV11-3 and TRBJ2-7, with TRBD2 identical over 8 bases. V shed 1 base and J 2 bases; nucleotides not matched to a gene: 7. The CDR3 length is 16 residues. Germline-derived CDR1 and CDR2 are SGHNT and YENEEA. In DNA, the CDR3 is TGTGCCAGCAGCTTAGGTATTGGCGGGAGGACCTACGAGCAGTACTTC. Translating it yields CASSLGIGGRTYEQYF.

The rearrangement links TRBV19 to TRBJ2-7, with TRBD2 identical over 10 bases. CDR1 is LNHDA, CDR2 SQIVND, per germline (reference sequence). The CDR3 is 14 residues long. V was clipped by 3 bases and J by 4 bases; unmatched bases: 3. In nucleotides, the CDR3 is TGTGCCAGTAGTATTACTAGCGGGGTTTACGAGCAGTACTTC. As protein: CASSITSGVYEQYF.

This chain joins TRBV2 and TRBJ1-5; D gene uncertain. Germline V gene sequence: CDR1 SNHLY, CDR2 FYNNEI. The CDR3 extends over 13 amino acids. Trimming removed 3 bases at V and 3 bases at J, with 6 bases between. The CDR3: CASSDFVNQPQHF. The DNA for the CDR3 is TGTGCCAGCAGTGATTTCGTCAATCAGCCCCAGCATTTT.

The CDR3 region has the DNA TGCAGCGTTGTGCAAATGGGGGCTACTACCGGAGCTTTCTTT. This gives the protein CSVVQMGATTGAFF. The gene calls are TRBV29-1 and TRBJ1-1, with a possible D match to TRBD1 (6 bases). Trimming left V 4 bases short and J 10 bases short, with 22 bases between. CDR1 and CDR2 from the germline V gene are SQVTM and ANQGSEA. The CDR3 has 14 amino acids.

This chain joins TRBV29-1 and TRBJ2-1; D not resolved. Trimming left V 4 bases short and J 5 bases short, with 6 bases between. Germline values: CDR1 SQVTM, CDR2 ANQGSEA. The CDR3 runs 11 residues. CDR3 sequence: CSVGQNNEQFF. CDR3 sequence (DNA): TGCAGCGTTGGTCAGAACAATGAGCAGTTCTTC.

The CDR3 nucleotides read TGCAGCGTTCGGACAGTCCACGAGCAGTACTTC. This encodes CSVRTVHEQYF. The rearrangement uses TRBV29-1 and TRBJ2-7, with D possibly being TRBD1 (6 bases). Germline-derived CDR1 and CDR2 are SQVTM and ANQGSEA. V was shortened by 5 bases and J by 5 bases, with 10 bases between the two germline ends. CDR3 size: 11 residues.

The gene calls are TRBV7-2 and TRBJ2-7; 10 bases map to TRBD1. V dropped 2 bases and J dropped 7; count of bases not matched to a gene: 14. Germline V gene lookup returns CDR1 SGHTA and CDR2 FQGNSA. The CDR3 totals 17 residues. CDR3 in amino acids: CASSLRFGWTGGVEQYF. The CDR3 DNA sequence: TGTGCCAGCAGCTTACGCTTTGGATGGACAGGGGGAGTGGAGCAGTACTTC.

V gene TRBV9 combines with J gene TRBJ1-2, with 9 bases aligning to TRBD1. CDR3 length: 15 amino acids. Trimming removed 2 bases from V and 6 bases from J; junction bases left unmatched: 8. Germline CDR1 SGDLS, CDR2 YYNGEE. DNA for the CDR3: TGTGCCAGCAGCGTCTCGTCCGGGACAGGGAATGGCTACACCTTC. Its translation is CASSVSSGTGNGYTF.

The J gene is TRBJ2-7, the V gene TRBV5-1, with 9 bases that match TRBD2. The CDR3 is 17 residues long. The germline gives CDR1 SGHRS, CDR2 YFSETQ. J gave up 5 bases and V 0 bases, and 12 bases lay outside the gene matches. The DNA for the CDR3 is TGCGCCAGCAGCTTGGCGGCTCAGCGGGAGGTCGTCGACGAGCAGTACTTC. Protein product: CASSLAAQREVVDEQYF.

CDR3 sequence (DNA): TGTGCCGTTAAACGGGAGTTGGGAGGCTACACCTTC. Protein product: CAVKRELGGYTF. V gene TRBV28 combines with J gene TRBJ1-2; no clear D gene. The CDR3 is 12 amino acids. V gave up 11 bases and J gave up 8 bases, with 18 bases separating them. CDR1 and CDR2 from the germline V gene are MDHEN and SYDVKM.

The sample holds one count of this clone. CDR3 sequence (DNA): TGTGCTCCAGCAGTTGAGCCCGGGACTAGTACTGAAAAACTGTTTTTT. It codes for CAPAVEPGTSTEKLFF. V usage is TRBV7-3 and J usage is TRBJ1-4; D perhaps matches TRBD1 (5 bases). Per the germline V gene, CDR1 is SGHTA and CDR2 is FQGTGA. The CDR3 spans 16 residues.

The chain links TRBV6-5 to TRBJ1-2, with D possibly matching TRBD1 (6 bases). V lost 6 bases and J lost 2, with 10 bases in between. Looked up from germline, CDR1 is MNHEY and CDR2 is SVGAGI. The CDR3 spans 13 residues. The CDR3, as DNA: TGTGCCAGCAGCCGAACAGGGAACTATGGCTACACCTTC. This gives the protein CASSRTGNYGYTF.

The chain couples TRBV4-3 to TRBJ1-2; 8 nucleotides match TRBD1. The trim removed 3 bases at V and 4 bases at J, leaving 13 bases unmatched. Germline V gene sequence: CDR1 LGHNA, CDR2 YSLEER. CDR3 size: 17 residues. The CDR3 protein is CASSQIEAGGYGYGYTF. The CDR3, as DNA: TGCGCCAGCAGCCAGATCGAGGCAGGGGGCTATGGCTATGGCTACACCTTC.

V gene TRBV6-1 combines with J gene TRBJ1-2; D remains ambiguous. The length of the CDR3 is 13 residues. The V gene's germline CDR1 is MNHNS and CDR2 SASEGT. The V end lost 8 bases, the J end lost 4 bases, and 14 bases lay between the germline ends. CDR3 amino acids: CASGVGVSYGYTF. The CDR3 DNA reads TGTGCCAGCGGGGTGGGAGTTAGCTATGGCTACACCTTC.

V is TRBV19 and J is TRBJ2-7; 7 positions match TRBD2. Germline V CDR1 and CDR2: LNHDA, SQIVND (reference sequence). This CDR3 comprises 15 residues. V was pared by 3 bases and J by 0 bases, with 5 bases of the junction left unmatched. For the CDR3, the DNA is TGTGCCAGTAGTATTGACGGGAGGAGCTCCTACGAGCAGTACTTC. Translating it yields CASSIDGRSSYEQYF.